Sequencing of this TCR beta chain was carried out in a study of T cells after yellow fever vaccination. Findings of the study overall: The booster response re-showed most primary clones: approximately 95% CD4, 88% CD8. The secondary response showed a weaker magnitude and a faster peak, day 5 versus 15.

Trimming at V came to 1 base and at J to 8 bases, leaving 10 bases not matched to a gene. The CDR3 consists of 16 residues. Germline-derived CDR1 and CDR2 are SGHVS and FQNEAQ. The study made its TCR cDNA through 5'RACE template switching. That step introduced a universal primer site along with UMIs. TCRdb reprocessed the 5' RACE reads via MiXCR and lists one record per CDR3 protein. The data show a few hundred thousand distinct CDR3 sequences, 6.8% seen once. This clonotype was detected a few times. Its cognate antigen is unknown. Sequencing was performed on PBMCs, taken approximately 40 days after the first yellow fever vaccination. The TCR comes from a man younger than 35 who received the YFV17D yellow fever vaccine. The chain employs TRBV7-8 and TRBJ1-2, with 10 bases matching TRBD1. The CDR3: CASSLGSGGTGVGYTF. The CDR3 bases are TGTGCCAGCAGCTTAGGGTCAGGGGGGACAGGGGTCGGCTACACCTTC.